Below, 24 T cell receptor beta chains from the same sample are listed, as sequenced in a study of blood T cell repertoires in COVID-19. The table came from immunoSEQ multiplex PCR; TCRdb's copy has only in-frame clones and leaves some out. The sample has under 200,000 clones, roughly 84% seen once. Sample: PBMCs or T cells enriched from blood (not recorded which). The receptors derive from a man aged 55 to 70 who had recovered from COVID-19.

The chain uses TRBV12-3 or TRBV12-4 and TRBJ1-6; 7 nucleotides line up with TRBD1. This CDR3 contains 13 residues. The V gene end was trimmed by 7 bases and the J gene end by 6 bases; junction bases not matched to a gene: 3. The chain's CDR3 is CASTRDSNSPLHF. CDR3 DNA sequence: TGTGCCAGCACCCGGGACAGTAATTCACCCCTCCACTTT.

The gene calls are TRBV12-3 or TRBV12-4 and TRBJ2-1; tentative D call: TRBD2 (5 bases). V shed 4 bases and J shed 1 base, with 5 bases lying between them. This CDR3 has 13 residues. The CDR3 DNA reads TGTGCCAGCAGTTCGGGGTCCTACAATGAGCAGTTCTTC. It codes for CASSSGSYNEQFF.

This rearrangement joins TRBV7-3 to TRBJ2-6; D is possibly TRBD1 (5 bases). Per germline, CDR1 SGHTA and CDR2 FQGTGA. The CDR3 consists of 15 residues. V dropped 2 bases and J dropped 4 bases, with 9 bases sitting between them. The CDR3: CASSLGATGANVLTF. The CDR3 DNA reads as TGTGCCAGCAGCTTAGGGGCGACAGGGGCCAACGTCCTGACTTTC.

The chain combines TRBV19 with TRBJ1-3; maybe TRBD1 (6 bases). The V end lost 3 bases, the J end lost 2 bases, and 8 bases lay between the germline ends. Germline V gives CDR1 LNHDA, CDR2 SQIVND (reference sequence). The CDR3 spans 14 residues. CDR3 protein: CASSMQGPGNTIYF. The CDR3 coding sequence is TGTGCCAGTAGTATGCAGGGGCCTGGAAACACCATATATTTT.

This clone was detected a few times. V gene TRBV5-1 combines with J gene TRBJ2-3; 7 nucleotides agree with TRBD1. This CDR3 comprises 16 residues. V was clipped by 2 bases and J by 3 bases; unmatched bases: 9. From germline, CDR1 is SGHRS and CDR2 YFSETQ. The CDR3 reads CASSLELGRGTDTQYF. The CDR3 region has the DNA TGCGCCAGCAGCTTAGAATTAGGCAGGGGGACAGATACGCAGTATTTT.

This chain links TRBV5-1 with TRBJ2-5; 9 bases agree with TRBD2. CDR3 length: 16 residues. The junction had 11 bases not matched to a gene; V was cut back by 3 bases and J by 5 bases. Germline V gene sequence: CDR1 SGHRS, CDR2 YFSETQ. The CDR3 is CASSSFSGGPQETQYF. In DNA form, the CDR3 reads TGCGCCAGCAGCTCTTTTAGCGGGGGCCCCCAGGAGACCCAGTACTTC.

V gene TRBV7-9 combines with J gene TRBJ2-7; 9 nucleotides line up with TRBD1. The CDR3 runs 14 residues. Per germline, CDR1 SEHNR and CDR2 FQNEAQ (reference sequence). After removal of 5 bases from V and 3 bases from J, the junction contained 5 bases not matched to a gene. The CDR3 DNA sequence: TGTGCCAGCAGCATCGGGACAGGGTACTACGAGCAGTACTTC. Protein: CASSIGTGYYEQYF.

The chain couples TRBV6-5 to TRBJ2-2; a weak D match, TRBD2 (6 bases). Germline CDR1 is MNHEY and CDR2 is SVGAGI. This CDR3 spans 15 amino acids. V was pared by 6 bases and J by 4 bases, with 15 bases between. CDR3 protein: CASRGPGGGTGELFF. In nucleotides, the CDR3 is TGTGCCAGCAGGGGACCCGGGGGAGGCACCGGGGAGCTGTTTTTT.

The chain combines TRBV6-6 with TRBJ2-3; 8 nucleotides line up with TRBD2. V dropped 6 bases and J dropped 2; count of bases not matched to a gene: 4. The germline gives CDR1 MNHNY, CDR2 SVGAGI (reference sequence). The CDR3 spans 14 residues. The CDR3 nucleotides read TGTGCCAGCAGAGCGGGGGCTGACACAGATACGCAGTATTTT. Protein sequence: CASRAGADTDTQYF.

The chain links TRBV30 to TRBJ1-3; unclear D gene. From germline, CDR1 is GTSNPN and CDR2 SVGIG (reference sequence). Trimming cost V 1 base and J 2 bases, with 12 bases left between them. The CDR3 length is 15 residues. DNA of the CDR3: TGTGCCTGGAGTGCTGAGGATTCTGCTGGAAACACCATATATTTT. It encodes CAWSAEDSAGNTIYF. Complete variable domain (other parts from reference TRBV30 and TRBJ1-3): SQTIHQWPATLVQPVGSPLSLECTVEGTSNPNLYWYRQAAGRGLQLLFYSVGIGQISSEVPQNLSASRPQDRQFILSSKKLLLSDSGFYLCAWSAEDSAGNTIYFGEGSWLTVV.

This chain joins TRBV6-4 and TRBJ1-4; no clear D gene. CDR1 and CDR2 from the germline V gene are MRHNA and SNTAGT. Trimming pared 0 bases from V and 4 bases from J, leaving 9 bases between. The CDR3 totals 15 residues. The CDR3 is CASSDSSGLNEKLFF. For the CDR3, the DNA is TGTGCCAGCAGTGACTCGAGCGGACTTAATGAAAAACTGTTTTTT.

This sequence joins TRBV2 and TRBJ1-6; no definite D call. The CDR3 spans 16 residues. The V end lost 3 bases, the J end lost 5 bases, and 14 bases lay between the germline ends. Germline V CDR1 and CDR2: SNHLY, FYNNEI. This chain's CDR3 is CASSDVRVQNNSPLHF. DNA for the CDR3: TGTGCCAGCAGTGACGTCCGGGTGCAGAATAATTCACCCCTCCACTTT.

The V call is TRBV15, the J call TRBJ2-2, with TRBD1 identical over 9 bases. Germline assignment: CDR1 LNHNV and CDR2 YYDKDF (reference sequence). The CDR3 runs to 15 residues. With V trimmed by 3 bases and J by 1 base, 0 bases remained unmatched. The CDR3 reads CATSRDRGNTGELFF. Written as DNA, the CDR3 is TGTGCCACCAGCAGGGACAGGGGGAACACCGGGGAGCTGTTTTTT. Using reference TRBV15 and TRBJ2-2 for the parts outside the CDR3, the full variable domain is DAMVIQNPRYQVTQFGKPVTLSCSQTLNHNVMYWYQQKSSQAPKLLFHYYDKDFNNEADTPDNFQSRRPNTSFCFLDIRSPGLGDTAMYLCATSRDRGNTGELFFGEGSRLTVL.

The chain recombines TRBV28 with TRBJ1-2; the match to TRBD1 covers 8 bases. J gave up 4 bases and V 1 base, and 8 bases lay outside the gene matches. Germline CDR1 MDHEN, CDR2 SYDVKM. CDR3 length: 16 residues. The DNA for the CDR3 is TGTGCCAGCAGTTTATATACCCCCGGACAGGGCTATGGCTACACCTTC. Its translation: CASSLYTPGQGYGYTF.

The chain recombines TRBV5-1 with TRBJ2-7; the D gene is possibly TRBD2 (6 bases). Trimming removed 3 bases from V and 4 bases from J, with 14 bases in between. CDR3 length equals 14 residues. The V gene's germline CDR1 is SGHRS and CDR2 YFSETQ. The CDR3 sequence is CASSSGRSGYEQYF. DNA of the CDR3: TGCGCCAGCAGCTCCGGGAGAAGTGGGTACGAGCAGTACTTC. The entire variable domain, with the rest obtained from reference TRBV5-1 and TRBJ2-7, is as follows: KAGVTQTPRYLIKTRGQQVTLSCSPISGHRSVSWYQQTPGQGLQFLFEYFSETQRNKGNFPGRFSGRQFSNSRSEMNVSTLELGDSALYLCASSSGRSGYEQYFGPGTRLTVT.

V gene TRBV13 combines with J gene TRBJ2-7; 7 positions match TRBD1. From germline, CDR1 is PRHDT and CDR2 FYEKMQ (reference sequence). This CDR3 contains 15 residues. The trim removed 1 base at V and 0 bases at J, leaving 3 bases unmatched. The CDR3 loop is CASSLEGDSSYEQYF. CDR3 nucleotide sequence: TGTGCCAGCAGCTTAGAAGGGGACAGCTCCTACGAGCAGTACTTC.

This clone was recorded only once. The rearrangement joins TRBV11-2 to TRBJ2-7, with 8 bases lining up with TRBD2. This CDR3 has 15 amino acids. Trimming cost V 5 bases and J 6 bases; bases outside gene matches: 12. In germline, CDR1 is SGHAT, CDR2 FQNNGV. CDR3 residues: CASSQNSGIGVEQYF. DNA of the CDR3: TGTGCCAGCAGCCAAAATAGCGGGATCGGGGTCGAGCAGTACTTC.

This clone was found a few times. DNA of the CDR3: TGTGCCAGCTCACCGGGACAGGGGGCCAATTCACCCCTCCACTTT. Its translation: CASSPGQGANSPLHF. The chain recombines TRBV18 with TRBJ1-6; 12 nucleotides align to TRBD1. In germline, CDR1 is KGHSH, CDR2 LQKENI. Trimming took 3 bases from V and 7 from J; bases not matched to a gene: 1. The CDR3 is 15 amino acids.

J is TRBJ2-7 and V is TRBV6-5; TRBD2 matches 8 bases. CDR3 length: 15 amino acids. V lost 0 bases to trimming and J lost 3 bases; unmatched junction nucleotides: 4. In germline, CDR1 is MNHEY, CDR2 SVGAGI. The CDR3 nucleotides are TGTGCCAGCAGTTACTCGGCGGGAGGTGGCTACGAGCAGTACTTC. Its translation: CASSYSAGGGYEQYF.

This chain uses TRBV5-6 with TRBJ2-2; possible D gene TRBD1, 7 bases. Germline values: CDR1 SGHDT, CDR2 YYEEEE. The CDR3 runs 18 residues. V lost 0 bases and J lost 5, with 20 bases in between. CDR3 amino acids: CASSLGFAGTAGTGELFF. CDR3 bases: TGTGCCAGCAGCTTGGGGTTCGCGGGGACAGCGGGTACCGGGGAGCTGTTTTTT.

The chain carries TRBV10-3 and TRBJ2-5; TRBD1 matches at 9 bases. Germline values: CDR1 ENHRY, CDR2 SYGVKD. This CDR3 spans 17 amino acids. Trimming at V came to 3 bases and at J to 3 bases, leaving 11 bases not matched to a gene. CDR3 sequence reads: CAISENHRDRVEETQYF. CDR3 DNA sequence: TGTGCCATCAGTGAAAATCACCGGGACAGGGTTGAAGAGACCCAGTACTTC.

V is TRBV5-4 and J is TRBJ1-3; 9 bases line up with TRBD1. CDR3 length: 17 residues. The junction had 8 bases not matched to a gene; V was cut back by 2 bases and J by 2 bases. The V gene's germline CDR1 is SGHNT and CDR2 YYREEE (reference sequence). In DNA, the CDR3 is TGTGCCAGCAGCTTCCCGGGACAGGGACATGCTGGAAACACCATATATTTT. It codes for CASSFPGQGHAGNTIYF.

Only one count was recorded for this clone. The J gene is TRBJ1-1, the V gene TRBV5-4, with 8 bases matching TRBD1. This CDR3 is 14 amino acids long. Germline CDR1 SGHNT, CDR2 YYREEE (reference sequence). V shed 4 bases, J shed 1 base, and the junction held 3 bases outside the gene matches. As DNA, the CDR3 is TGTGCCAGCAGCACCGACAGGGGGAACACTGAAGCTTTCTTT. Protein product: CASSTDRGNTEAFF.

The rearrangement uses TRBV24-1 and TRBJ2-5; D possibly corresponds to TRBD2 (6 bases). Germline CDR1 and CDR2: KGHDR and SFDVKD. The CDR3 has 14 amino acids. V shed 5 bases and J shed 0 bases, with 9 bases lying between them. The CDR3: CATSGRGYQETQYF. CDR3 nucleotides: TGTGCCACCAGTGGGAGGGGTTACCAAGAGACCCAGTACTTC.